A selection of T cell receptor beta chains follows, all from one sample in a study of metastatic and nonmetastatic thyroid tumors. TCRdb ran MiXCR on the PCR reads. Of about 24,000 clones in the sample, more than 20% are singletons; the top ten hold about 7.6%. The material sequenced was blood. Receptors were obtained from a female donor with papillary thyroid cancer or a benign thyroid nodule (not recorded which). Some clones in this sample may be carry-over from other donors' samples. The CDR3 runs from the conserved cysteine through the conserved F or W. The D gene is left open where the match is weak. Part of the rows lack a size; the others show once, few, many or a class for expanded clones.

CDR3nt: TGTGCCATCAGTGCGGACAGGGAATACTACGAGCAGTACTTC
CDR3aa: CAISADREYYEQYF
v_gene: TRBV10-3
j_gene: TRBJ2-7
abundance: medium-sized
len: 14
d_gene: TRBD1

CDR3nt: TGTGCCAGCAGCTCCAGGACTAGCAGAACTAACAATGAGCAGTTCTTC
CDR3aa: CASSSRTSRTNNEQFF
v_gene: TRBV9
j_gene: TRBJ2-1
abundance: -
len: 16
d_gene: TRBD2

CDR3nt: TGCGCCAGCAGTCTAAAACGGGGCGTGATAGGATTGAACACTGAAGCTTTCTTT
CDR3aa: CASSLKRGVIGLNTEAFF
v_gene: TRBV4-1
j_gene: TRBJ1-1
abundance: many
len: 18
d_gene: -

CDR3nt: TGCGCCAGCAGGACGGCCGCGGGAAACACCATATATTTT
CDR3aa: CASRTAAGNTIYF
v_gene: TRBV10-1
j_gene: TRBJ1-3
abundance: medium-sized
len: 13
d_gene: -

CDR3nt: TGTGCCAGCAGGGACGGGAACTATGGCTACACCTTC
CDR3aa: CASRDGNYGYTF
v_gene: TRBV6-1
j_gene: TRBJ1-2
abundance: medium-sized
len: 12
d_gene: -

CDR3nt: TGCAGTGCTAGAGATCGGGGGGCGGGGCGCTACACCTTC
CDR3aa: CSARDRGAGRYTF
v_gene: TRBV20-1
j_gene: TRBJ1-2
abundance: few
len: 13
d_gene: -

CDR3nt: TGTGCCTGGAGCAGGGGAGGGGGAGGCAATCAGCCCCAGCATTTT
CDR3aa: CAWSRGGGGNQPQHF
v_gene: TRBV30
j_gene: TRBJ1-5
abundance: many
len: 15
d_gene: -

CDR3nt: TGTGCCAGCGGCCTTGCGGGCTTGAACACTGAAGCTTTCTTT
CDR3aa: CASGLAGLNTEAFF
v_gene: TRBV28
j_gene: TRBJ1-1
abundance: medium-sized
len: 14
d_gene: -

CDR3nt: TGCAGTGCCGTATGGAGGGAGTCCGGAGATACGCAGTATTTT
CDR3aa: CSAVWRESGDTQYF
v_gene: TRBV20-1
j_gene: TRBJ2-3
abundance: many
len: 14
d_gene: -

CDR3nt: TGTGCCAGTAGTATAGCGGTTAAGCAGCCCCAGCATTTT
CDR3aa: CASSIAVKQPQHF
v_gene: TRBV19
j_gene: TRBJ1-5
abundance: medium-sized
len: 13
d_gene: -

CDR3nt: TGCGCCAGCAGCCCGAGCGGGGGGTACTACGAGCAGTACTTC
CDR3aa: CASSPSGGYYEQYF
v_gene: TRBV5-1
j_gene: TRBJ2-7
abundance: -
len: 14
d_gene: TRBD2

CDR3nt: TGTGCCAGCAGTAGAGGGACTAGGCAGTACTTC
CDR3aa: CASSRGTRQYF
v_gene: TRBV6-1
j_gene: TRBJ2-7
abundance: medium-sized
len: 11
d_gene: TRBD2

CDR3nt: TGTGCCAGCGCCACCGAGCCTGTTTATATGAATGAGCAGTTCTTC
CDR3aa: CASATEPVYMNEQFF
v_gene: TRBV25-1
j_gene: TRBJ2-1
abundance: -
len: 15
d_gene: -

CDR3nt: TGTGCCACCAGTGACCAGGACAGGGGGGGCACAGATAAGCAGTATTTC
CDR3aa: CATSDQDRGGTDKQYF
v_gene: TRBV24-1
j_gene: TRBJ2-3
abundance: few
len: 16
d_gene: TRBD1

CDR3nt: TGCAGTGCTCACAGGGGACTGGGTCAGCCCCAGCATTTT
CDR3aa: CSAHRGLGQPQHF
v_gene: TRBV20-1
j_gene: TRBJ1-5
abundance: many
len: 13
d_gene: TRBD1

CDR3nt: TGCGCCAGCAGCTTGATGAGGGAAGACGATGAGCAGTTCTTC
CDR3aa: CASSLMREDDEQFF
v_gene: TRBV5-1
j_gene: TRBJ2-1
abundance: many
len: 14
d_gene: -

CDR3nt: TGCGCCAGCAGCGTGCGGGAGTCTTGGGGCAATGAGCAGTTCTTC
CDR3aa: CASSVRESWGNEQFF
v_gene: TRBV4-1
j_gene: TRBJ2-1
abundance: many
len: 15
d_gene: TRBD2

CDR3nt: TGTGCCAGCAGTTACACAGGGCAGAAGACTGAAGCTTTCTTT
CDR3aa: CASSYTGQKTEAFF
v_gene: TRBV6-6
j_gene: TRBJ1-1
abundance: few
len: 14
d_gene: -

CDR3nt: TGTGCCAGACGGACTATCGGGAACACCGGGGAGCTGTTTTTT
CDR3aa: CARRTIGNTGELFF
v_gene: TRBV12-3/TRBV12-4
j_gene: TRBJ2-2
abundance: -
len: 14
d_gene: -

CDR3nt: TGCAGTGCTAGAGATTACCGTTCCGGGACAGGGTGGTCACCCCTCCACTTT
CDR3aa: CSARDYRSGTGWSPLHF
v_gene: TRBV20-1
j_gene: TRBJ1-6
abundance: many
len: 17
d_gene: TRBD1

CDR3nt: TGTGCCAGCAGACCCTCAACAGGGACGGAGACCCAGTACTTC
CDR3aa: CASRPSTGTETQYF
v_gene: TRBV28
j_gene: TRBJ2-5
abundance: many
len: 14
d_gene: -

CDR3nt: TGTGCCAGCTCACCAGGGACAGGGTTGTCTAGTGAAAAACTGTTTTTT
CDR3aa: CASSPGTGLSSEKLFF
v_gene: TRBV18
j_gene: TRBJ1-4
abundance: many
len: 16
d_gene: TRBD1

CDR3nt: TGTGCCAGTAGTAGGGACGGGTACAATGAGCAGTTCTTC
CDR3aa: CASSRDGYNEQFF
v_gene: TRBV19
j_gene: TRBJ2-1
abundance: many
len: 13
d_gene: -

CDR3nt: TGTGCCAGCTCAGGGACCCAAGAGACCCAGTACTTC
CDR3aa: CASSGTQETQYF
v_gene: TRBV18
j_gene: TRBJ2-5
abundance: many
len: 12
d_gene: -

CDR3nt: TGTGCCAGCAGGGCCCCCCCTGGAAACACCATATATTTT
CDR3aa: CASRAPPGNTIYF
v_gene: TRBV7-8
j_gene: TRBJ1-3
abundance: many
len: 13
d_gene: -

CDR3nt: TGTGCCAGCAGTGCTCCGGGACAGGGTGTCAATGAGCAGTTCTTC
CDR3aa: CASSAPGQGVNEQFF
v_gene: TRBV6-1
j_gene: TRBJ2-1
abundance: many
len: 15
d_gene: TRBD1

CDR3nt: TGTGCCAGCAGTACACCGCGGGGGGCGGGGGGCTACGAGCAGTACTTC
CDR3aa: CASSTPRGAGGYEQYF
v_gene: TRBV6-1
j_gene: TRBJ2-7
abundance: -
len: 16
d_gene: TRBD2

CDR3nt: TGTGCCAGCAGTGCCGGGACAGGGCTTAACTATGGCTACACCTTC
CDR3aa: CASSAGTGLNYGYTF
v_gene: TRBV27
j_gene: TRBJ1-2
abundance: many
len: 15
d_gene: TRBD1

CDR3nt: TGTGCCAGCAGCTTAGACGGGAACTATGGCTACACCTTC
CDR3aa: CASSLDGNYGYTF
v_gene: TRBV7-2
j_gene: TRBJ1-2
abundance: many
len: 13
d_gene: -

CDR3nt: TGTGCCAGCAGTGTCCTCGGACTAGCGGGGGGCAATGAGCAGTTCTTC
CDR3aa: CASSVLGLAGGNEQFF
v_gene: TRBV6-4
j_gene: TRBJ2-1
abundance: many
len: 16
d_gene: TRBD2

CDR3nt: TGTGCCTGGGCACAGGAGGATTCACCCCTCCACTTT
CDR3aa: CAWAQEDSPLHF
v_gene: TRBV30
j_gene: TRBJ1-6
abundance: -
len: 12
d_gene: -

CDR3nt: TGTGCCAGCAGCTTGGAGTTTAGCGGGGGCACCGGGGAGCTGTTTTTT
CDR3aa: CASSLEFSGGTGELFF
v_gene: TRBV5-8
j_gene: TRBJ2-2
abundance: many
len: 16
d_gene: TRBD2

CDR3nt: TGCGCCAGCAGTGAGCGTTCTAGTCCCACAGATACGCAGTATTTT
CDR3aa: CASSERSSPTDTQYF
v_gene: TRBV10-2
j_gene: TRBJ2-3
abundance: many
len: 15
d_gene: -

CDR3nt: TGTGCCAGCAGTCTGGATACCGGGGAGCTGTTTTTT
CDR3aa: CASSLDTGELFF
v_gene: TRBV2
j_gene: TRBJ2-2
abundance: -
len: 12
d_gene: -

CDR3nt: TGTGCCAGCTCACCAGTCCGGGTCTTGAACACCGGGGAGCTGTTTTTT
CDR3aa: CASSPVRVLNTGELFF
v_gene: TRBV18
j_gene: TRBJ2-2
abundance: many
len: 16
d_gene: -

CDR3nt: TGTGCCAGCAGCTTAGCCAGGACAGGGGCCGACACTGAAGCTTTCTTT
CDR3aa: CASSLARTGADTEAFF
v_gene: TRBV7-2
j_gene: TRBJ1-1
abundance: -
len: 16
d_gene: TRBD1

CDR3nt: TGTGCCAGCAGCCCACTAGGCACCGGGGAGCTGTTTTTT
CDR3aa: CASSPLGTGELFF
v_gene: TRBV9
j_gene: TRBJ2-2
abundance: many
len: 13
d_gene: -

CDR3nt: TGTGCCAGCATCCTCGCGGGTCAAGTCTACGAGCAGTACTTC
CDR3aa: CASILAGQVYEQYF
v_gene: TRBV14
j_gene: TRBJ2-7
abundance: -
len: 14
d_gene: -

CDR3nt: TGTGCCAGCAGTAGTATGCGGACCTCCTACGAGCAGTACTTC
CDR3aa: CASSSMRTSYEQYF
v_gene: TRBV27
j_gene: TRBJ2-7
abundance: medium-sized
len: 14
d_gene: -

CDR3nt: TGTGCCACCCTGGACCCTCATAATGAGCAGTTCTTC
CDR3aa: CATLDPHNEQFF
v_gene: TRBV6-1
j_gene: TRBJ2-1
abundance: many
len: 12
d_gene: -

CDR3nt: TGTGCCAGTAGAACTGCAGGGTTGGAGGAGACCCAGTACTTC
CDR3aa: CASRTAGLEETQYF
v_gene: TRBV19
j_gene: TRBJ2-5
abundance: many
len: 14
d_gene: -